The 15 T cell receptor beta chains below were found in one sample sequenced in a study of PD-L1 blockade in urothelial cancer. The time point: peripheral blood 6 weeks after treatment start. The assay was immunoSEQ multiplex PCR, and TCRdb's table has in-frame clones only and misses some. The data hold approximately 38,000 clones, with roughly 90% observed a single time. The sequencing here drew on PBMCs, taken around atezolizumab (anti-PD-L1) treatment. Receptors originate from a man aged 60 to 75 with urothelial cancer.

The chain employs TRBV7-2 and TRBJ1-6; possible D gene TRBD1, 6 bases. V shed 5 bases and J shed 4 bases, with 15 bases lying between them. There are 16 residues in the CDR3. The germline V gene encodes CDR1 SGHTA and CDR2 FQGNSA. The CDR3 DNA sequence: TGTGCCAGCAGCATCCCAGGGGCTCGGTATAATTCACCCCTCCACTTT. Encoded protein: CASSIPGARYNSPLHF.

A single count supports this clone. The chain recombines TRBV6-4 with TRBJ2-1, with 14 bases identical to TRBD2. The CDR3 loop spans 15 amino acids. CDR1 and CDR2 from the germline V gene are MRHNA and SNTAGT. V gave up 2 bases and J gave up 7 bases; unmatched junction bases: 1. This CDR3 is CASSDGTSGRNEQFF. The CDR3 DNA reads as TGTGCCAGCAGTGACGGGACTAGCGGGAGAAATGAGCAGTTCTTC.

This clone appeared once. J is TRBJ1-2 and V is TRBV10-3; 7 bases line up with TRBD1. V lost 6 bases, J lost 0 bases, and 7 bases stayed unmatched. Germline CDR1 is ENHRY and CDR2 is SYGVKD. CDR3 length: 15 amino acids. The CDR3 here is CAISPGQKANYGYTF. The CDR3 bases are TGTGCCATCAGCCCGGGACAGAAAGCTAACTATGGCTACACCTTC.

The chain recombines TRBV18 with TRBJ1-6; 9 bases map to TRBD1. Germline CDR1 is KGHSH and CDR2 is LQKENI. The CDR3 extends over 13 amino acids. V lost 5 bases to trimming and J lost 10 bases; unmatched junction nucleotides: 3. In DNA, the CDR3 is TGTGCCAGCTCAACGGGACAGGGATCACCCCTCCACTTT. Translating gives CASSTGQGSPLHF.

This sequence joins TRBV10-3 and TRBJ2-7; TRBD1 agrees at 8 bases. The CDR3 runs to 15 residues. Germline CDR1 is ENHRY and CDR2 is SYGVKD. The J segment lost 4 bases and the V segment lost 7 bases, leaving 12 bases of the junction unmatched. The CDR3 DNA reads as TGTGCCATCACTAACCCCCAGCAGGGGGCTTACGAGCAGTACTTC. Translating gives CAITNPQQGAYEQYF.

This chain connects TRBV9 to TRBJ2-7; a possible D gene is TRBD2 (5 bases). The length of the CDR3 is 14 residues. V lost 3 bases, J lost 0 bases, and 10 bases lay in between. Germline-derived CDR1 and CDR2 are SGDLS and YYNGEE. In DNA form, the CDR3 reads TGTGCCAGCAGCGCGGGGTCAGACTCCTACGAGCAGTACTTC. Protein sequence: CASSAGSDSYEQYF.

The chain uses TRBV7-8 and TRBJ1-4; 9 positions agree with TRBD1. CDR1 SGHVS and CDR2 FQNEAQ come from the germline V gene. Trimming cost V 4 bases and J 11 bases; bases outside gene matches: 8. The CDR3 has 14 residues. CDR3 in amino acids: CASSSEQGALKLFF. CDR3 bases: TGTGCCAGCAGCTCAGAACAGGGGGCTTTGAAACTGTTTTTT.

The CDR3 DNA sequence: TGTGCCAGCAGCAGGACAGGGCCTAACACAGATACGCAGTATTTT. It is translated as CASSRTGPNTDTQYF. This chain uses TRBV6-1 with TRBJ2-3; 8 positions match TRBD1. There are 15 residues in the CDR3. V lost 6 bases, J lost 2 bases, and 7 bases stayed unmatched. The germline CDR1 and CDR2 sequences are MNHNS and SASEGT.

The chain joins TRBV18 to TRBJ1-2; a possible D gene is TRBD1 (6 bases). The CDR3 totals 13 residues. Germline values: CDR1 KGHSH, CDR2 LQKENI. The ends were cut back, 3 bases at V and 8 bases at J, with 13 bases in the middle. This chain's CDR3 is CASSPLGQSGYTF. CDR3 DNA sequence: TGTGCCAGCTCACCCCTGGGACAATCGGGCTACACCTTC. The full variable domain, its missing parts supplied by reference TRBV18 and TRBJ1-2, is NAGVMQNPRHLVRRRGQEARLRCSPMKGHSHVYWYRQLPEEGLKFMVYLQKENIIDESGMPKERFSAEFPKEGPSILRIQQVVRGDSAAYFCASSPLGQSGYTFGSGTRLTVV.

This chain links TRBV4-1 with TRBJ1-1, with 9 bases lining up with TRBD1. Trimming at V came to 1 base and at J to 4 bases, leaving 10 bases not matched to a gene. This CDR3 comprises 17 residues. Germline CDR1 and CDR2: MGHRA and YSYEKL. DNA of the CDR3: TGCGCCAGCAGCCAAGGCGAGTGGGGACAGGGAGGCACTGAAGCTTTCTTT. It specifies CASSQGEWGQGGTEAFF.

The CDR3 sequence: CASSLVGSYEQYF. The CDR3, as DNA: TGCGCCAGCAGCTTGGTCGGCTCCTACGAGCAGTACTTC. The chain combines TRBV5-1 with TRBJ2-7; no definite D call. The CDR3 has 13 amino acids. Germline assignment: CDR1 SGHRS and CDR2 YFSETQ. V dropped 0 bases and J dropped 0 bases, with 4 bases sitting between them.

The chain carries TRBV5-6 and TRBJ1-4; 9 nucleotides agree with TRBD1. CDR1 and CDR2 (germline): SGHDT, YYEEEE. V shed 4 bases and J 7 bases; nucleotides not matched to a gene: 5. The CDR3 is 14 amino acids. The CDR3 nucleotides read TGTGCCAGCAGCCGGACAGGGGTGCGTGAAAAACTGTTTTTT. It encodes CASSRTGVREKLFF.

The J gene is TRBJ2-3, the V gene TRBV5-1; tentative D call: TRBD1 (5 bases). CDR1 is SGHRS, CDR2 YFSETQ, per germline. CDR3 length equals 16 residues. V lost 0 bases, J lost 2 bases, and 13 bases lay in between. CDR3 sequence reads: CASSLGGGGNTDTQYF. The CDR3 coding sequence is TGCGCCAGCAGCTTGGGGGGCGGCGGCAACACAGATACGCAGTATTTT. The variable domain in full, with the rest retrieved from reference TRBV5-1 and TRBJ2-3, is KAGVTQTPRYLIKTRGQQVTLSCSPISGHRSVSWYQQTPGQGLQFLFEYFSETQRNKGNFPGRFSGRQFSNSRSEMNVSTLELGDSALYLCASSLGGGGNTDTQYFGPGTRLTVL.

V and J are TRBV28 and TRBJ1-1, with 7 positions matching TRBD1. The V gene's germline CDR1 is MDHEN and CDR2 SYDVKM. The CDR3 is made up of 14 amino acids. V shed 5 bases, J shed 4 bases, and the junction held 7 bases outside the gene matches. The CDR3 sequence is CASSPGQAGTEAFF. In DNA form, the CDR3 reads TGTGCCAGCAGTCCAGGACAGGCTGGCACTGAAGCTTTCTTT.

The chain links TRBV4-1 to TRBJ1-6; D unclear. The germline gives CDR1 MGHRA, CDR2 YSYEKL. The germline V and J ends were trimmed by 1 base and 8 bases, with 9 bases remaining between them. CDR3 size: 14 residues. Here the CDR3 reads CASSQVSTDSPLHF. The CDR3 coding sequence is TGCGCCAGCAGCCAAGTTTCCACGGATTCACCCCTCCACTTT.